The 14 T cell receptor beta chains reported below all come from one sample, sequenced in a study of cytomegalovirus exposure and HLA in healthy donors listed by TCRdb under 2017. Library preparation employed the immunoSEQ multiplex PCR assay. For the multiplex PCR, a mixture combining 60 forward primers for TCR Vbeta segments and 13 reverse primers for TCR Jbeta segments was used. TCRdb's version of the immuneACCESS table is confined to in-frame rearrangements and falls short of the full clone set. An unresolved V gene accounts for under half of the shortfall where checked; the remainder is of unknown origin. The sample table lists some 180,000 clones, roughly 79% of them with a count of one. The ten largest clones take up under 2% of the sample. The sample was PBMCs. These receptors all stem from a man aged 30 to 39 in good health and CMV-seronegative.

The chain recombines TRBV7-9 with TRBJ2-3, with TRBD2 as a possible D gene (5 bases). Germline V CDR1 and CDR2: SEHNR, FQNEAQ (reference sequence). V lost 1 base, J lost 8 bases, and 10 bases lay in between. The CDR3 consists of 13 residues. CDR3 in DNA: TGTGCCAGCAGCTTAGAGGGTCGGGGTACGCAGTATTTT. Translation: CASSLEGRGTQYF.

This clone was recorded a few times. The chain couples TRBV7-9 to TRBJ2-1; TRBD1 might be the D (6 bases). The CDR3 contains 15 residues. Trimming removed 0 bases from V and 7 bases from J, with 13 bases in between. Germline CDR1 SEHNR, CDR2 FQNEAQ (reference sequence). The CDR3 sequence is CASSLALLGGNEQFF. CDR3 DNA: TGTGCCAGCAGCTTAGCGTTACTAGGGGGTAATGAGCAGTTCTTC.

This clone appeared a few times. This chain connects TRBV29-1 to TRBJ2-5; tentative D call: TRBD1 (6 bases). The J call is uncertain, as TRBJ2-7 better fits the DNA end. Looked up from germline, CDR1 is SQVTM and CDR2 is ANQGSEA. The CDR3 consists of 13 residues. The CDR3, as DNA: TGCAGCGTGGCCCGGGACAACTCCTACGAGCAGTACTTC. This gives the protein CSVARDNSYEQYF.

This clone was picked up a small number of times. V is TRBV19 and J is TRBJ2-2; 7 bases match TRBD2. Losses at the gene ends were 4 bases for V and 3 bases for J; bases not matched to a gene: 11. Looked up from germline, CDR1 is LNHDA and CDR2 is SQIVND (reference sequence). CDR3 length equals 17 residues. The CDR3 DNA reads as TGTGCCAGTAGTACGGGTTGGGGGAGGGCCGACACCGGGGAGCTGTTTTTT. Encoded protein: CASSTGWGRADTGELFF.

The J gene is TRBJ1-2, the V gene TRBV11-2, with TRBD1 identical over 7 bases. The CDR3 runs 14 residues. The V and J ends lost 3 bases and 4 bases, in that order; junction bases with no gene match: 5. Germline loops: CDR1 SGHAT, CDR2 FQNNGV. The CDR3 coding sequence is TGTGCCAGCAGCTTTGACGACAGGGCCTATGGCTACACCTTC. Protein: CASSFDDRAYGYTF.

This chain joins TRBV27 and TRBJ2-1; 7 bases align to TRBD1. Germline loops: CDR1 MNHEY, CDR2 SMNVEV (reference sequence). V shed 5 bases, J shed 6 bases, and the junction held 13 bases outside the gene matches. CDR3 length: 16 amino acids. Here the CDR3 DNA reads TGTGCCAGCAGTCCGTTCCGGGACAGTATATTCAATGAGCAGTTCTTC. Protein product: CASSPFRDSIFNEQFF.

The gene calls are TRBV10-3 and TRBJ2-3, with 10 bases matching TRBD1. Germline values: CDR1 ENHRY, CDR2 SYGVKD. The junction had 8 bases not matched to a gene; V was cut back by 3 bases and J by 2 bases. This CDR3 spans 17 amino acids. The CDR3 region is CAISDPGQGGFTDTQYF. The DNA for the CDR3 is TGTGCCATCAGTGACCCAGGACAGGGGGGATTCACAGATACGCAGTATTTT.

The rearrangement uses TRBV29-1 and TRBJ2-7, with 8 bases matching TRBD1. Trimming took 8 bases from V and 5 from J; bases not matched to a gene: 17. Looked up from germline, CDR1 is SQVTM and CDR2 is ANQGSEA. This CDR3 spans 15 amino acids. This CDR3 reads CSTSRSAGGLDEQYF. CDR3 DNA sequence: TGCAGCACCTCCCGGAGCGCAGGGGGCTTGGACGAGCAGTACTTC.

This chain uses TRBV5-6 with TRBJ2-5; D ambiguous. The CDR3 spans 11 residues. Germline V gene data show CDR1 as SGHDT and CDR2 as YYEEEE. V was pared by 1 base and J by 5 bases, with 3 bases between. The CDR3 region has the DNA TGTGCCAGCAGCTTGCGGGAGACCCAGTACTTC. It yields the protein CASSLRETQYF. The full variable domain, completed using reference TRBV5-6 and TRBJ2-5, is DAGVTQSPTHLIKTRGQQVTLRCSPKSGHDTVSWYQQALGQGPQFIFQYYEEEERQRGNFPDRFSGHQFPNYSSELNVNALLLGDSALYLCASSLRETQYFGPGTRLLVL.

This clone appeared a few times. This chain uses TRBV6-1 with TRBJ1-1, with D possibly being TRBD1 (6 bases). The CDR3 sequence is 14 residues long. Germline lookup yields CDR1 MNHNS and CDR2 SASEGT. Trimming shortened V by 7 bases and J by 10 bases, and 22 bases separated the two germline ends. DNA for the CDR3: TGTGCCAGCACCCTATTGGGGGGGGACACGGTAGCTTTCTTT. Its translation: CASTLLGGDTVAFF.

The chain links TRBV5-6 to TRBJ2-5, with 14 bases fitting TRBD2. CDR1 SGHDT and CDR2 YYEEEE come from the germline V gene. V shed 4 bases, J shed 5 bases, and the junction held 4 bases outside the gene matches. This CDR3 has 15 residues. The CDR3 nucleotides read TGTGCCAGCAGCCCAGGGACTAGCGGGAGTGAGACCCAGTACTTC. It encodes CASSPGTSGSETQYF.

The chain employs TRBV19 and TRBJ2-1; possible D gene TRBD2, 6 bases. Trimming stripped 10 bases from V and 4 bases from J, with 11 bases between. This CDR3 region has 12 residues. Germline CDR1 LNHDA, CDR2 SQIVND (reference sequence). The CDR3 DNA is TGTGCCACCTGCGGGGTGTACAATGAGCAGTTCTTC. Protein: CATCGVYNEQFF.

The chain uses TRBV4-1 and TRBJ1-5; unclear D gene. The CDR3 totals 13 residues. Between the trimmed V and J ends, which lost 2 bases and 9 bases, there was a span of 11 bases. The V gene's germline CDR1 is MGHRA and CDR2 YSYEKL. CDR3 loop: CASSQQALRPQHF. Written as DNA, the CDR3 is TGCGCCAGCAGCCAACAGGCTTTACGGCCCCAGCATTTT.

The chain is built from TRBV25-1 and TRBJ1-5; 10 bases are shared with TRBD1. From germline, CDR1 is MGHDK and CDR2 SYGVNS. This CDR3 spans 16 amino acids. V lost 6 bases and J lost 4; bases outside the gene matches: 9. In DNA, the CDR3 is TGTGCCAGCAGCGAAACCGGGACAGGGGCGAATCAGCCCCAGCATTTT. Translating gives CASSETGTGANQPQHF.